This TCR beta chain was profiled in a study of beta chain features in type 1 diabetes (dated by TCRdb to the late 2010s). Turning to the overall study: No differences in mean age, gender distribution, total cell number or subset yield were found between patients and healthy donors. Naive and central memory subsets were obtained from all 30 or so donors, but regulatory and stem cell-like memory subsets were isolated from only 8 patients and roughly 8 healthy donors. The study compared the TCRB repertoires of sorted circulating CD4+ T cell subsets in recently diagnosed type 1 diabetes patients with those in matched healthy donors. A total of around 110,000,000 sorted cells were examined across all samples, and RNA yield correlated strongly with the number of cells per subset.

Trimmed from V: 1 base; trimmed from J: 3 bases; junction bases lacking a gene match: 6. CDR1 LNHNV and CDR2 YYDKDF are derived from the germline V gene (reference sequence). The CDR3 spans 15 residues, from the cysteine through the phenylalanine. Of the read, only the CDR3 DNA is kept; its 45 bases are in frame from base 1. Points the paper makes about the study in general: A moderate but significant shortening of TCRB CDR3 length was observed in type 1 diabetes patients in all four CD4+ subsets. PCR might favor shorter templates, but patient and control samples were amplified and corrected together, so any skew would affect both groups equally. At VDJ recombination sites, patients with type 1 diabetes made fewer insertions and deleted more nucleotides, a pattern implying thymic rearrangement abnormalities. Naive, central memory and regulatory TCRB repertoires appeared to be more alike among patients than among healthy donors. Because the HLA sub-analyses included only small numbers of individuals, any influence of HLA type on TCRB rearrangement was left unresolved. Because cDNA was sequenced instead of genomic DNA, activated cells with high expression could be over-represented, although the groups did not differ in activation or CD3 levels.

All of the isolated RNA was reverse transcribed with the High Capacity cDNA Reverse Transcription Kit, so expressed TCRB transcripts were sequenced. Deep immunoSEQ sequencing was performed on naive, central memory and regulatory T cell samples, with an average of roughly 3.5 million total reads per sample. Sorted cells were lysed in RLT buffer and RNA was extracted with DNase-treated RNeasy Micro or Mini kits, depending on cell number. To prevent cross-contamination, every cell subset was processed on its own, while patient and healthy donor samples were processed together. TCRB sequences were amplified from cDNA with the immunoSEQ multiplex PCR, producing 87-bp fragments spanning the CDR3 region. Sequencing of the amplicons was done on the Illumina HiSeq platform. On the study's bioinformatics: Synthetic template baselines were used to correct PCR bias computationally, reads within Hamming distance 2 were collapsed together, and singletons that could not be merged were discarded. Reads were aligned to IMGT to assign V, D and J genes, CDR3 length, and insertions or deletions at six rearrangement sites. Within each subset, clonotype counts were normalized to sorted cell number, and only after that were true diversity and Gini coefficients computed with the tcR R package. Repertoire sharing was quantified using the overlap coefficient calculated on TCRB nucleotide sequences. Sourced from immuneACCESS, this table was stored by TCRdb with only in-frame sequences that have V and J called. A share of the clones is absent; for the studies checked, an unresolved V gene accounts for under half, and the remainder has no known explanation. That table furnishes V, J and clone size, whereas the DNA furnished D and trimming. For this sample the table gives about 180,000 clones, of which around an eighth were detected only once. The ten biggest clones cover 0.62% of the sample.

In this sample, this clone turned up a few times. Its binding antigen is unknown. Base-call qualities are not available, and no considerably larger clone is one nucleotide away. A single peripheral blood draw of approximately 120 mL on average was collected from each donor into heparinised tubes. Naive, central memory, regulatory and stem cell-like memory CD4+ T cells were sorted on a BD FACSAria II using a panel including CD45RO, CCR7, CD25, CD127, CD95 and CD27. A purity above 98% was achieved for all sorted populations. PBMCs were isolated right away by Lymphoprep density gradient centrifugation and were stained directly, without culture. Samples were stained and sorted in pairs, with one healthy donor and one patient per experiment, so that batch effects were minimized.

Recombination connected TRBV15 to TRBJ2-7; TRBD1 lines up with 7 middle nucleotides. Specimen: central memory CD4+ T cells from blood. The clonotype was recovered from a woman aged 18-30 years in good health. The sequenced DNA: TGTGCCACCAGCAGAGCCTCGACAGGGAGCTACGAGCAGTACTTC. Its translation reads: CATSRASTGSYEQYF.